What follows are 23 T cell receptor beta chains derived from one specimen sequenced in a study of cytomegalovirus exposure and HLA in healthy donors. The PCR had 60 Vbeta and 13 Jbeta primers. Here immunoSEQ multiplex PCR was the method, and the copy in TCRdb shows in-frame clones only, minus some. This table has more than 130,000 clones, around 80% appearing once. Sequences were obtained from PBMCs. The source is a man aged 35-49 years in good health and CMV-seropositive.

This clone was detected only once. As DNA, the CDR3 is TGTGCCAGCAGTTTATTGGGCGATAATCAGCCCCAGCATTTT. Residues: CASSLLGDNQPQHF. The chain is built from TRBV27 and TRBJ1-5; D is uncertain. Germline CDR1 and CDR2: MNHEY and SMNVEV (reference sequence). The CDR3 totals 14 residues. The V end was cut by 1 base, the J end by 4 bases, with 8 bases between.

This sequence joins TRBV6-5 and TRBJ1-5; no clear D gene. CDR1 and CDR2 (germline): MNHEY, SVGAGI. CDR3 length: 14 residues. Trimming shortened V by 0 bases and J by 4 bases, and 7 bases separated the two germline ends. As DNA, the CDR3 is TGTGCCAGCAGTTACTCATTCGGGAATCAGCCCCAGCATTTT. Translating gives CASSYSFGNQPQHF.

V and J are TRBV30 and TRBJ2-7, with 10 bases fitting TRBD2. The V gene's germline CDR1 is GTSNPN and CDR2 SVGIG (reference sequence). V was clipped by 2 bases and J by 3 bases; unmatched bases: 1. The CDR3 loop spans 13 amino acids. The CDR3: CAWSLAGDYEQYF. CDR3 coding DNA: TGTGCCTGGAGTCTAGCGGGGGACTACGAGCAGTACTTC.

In nucleotides, the CDR3 is TGTGCCAGCAGCCCAGCGAACACCGGGGAGCTGTTTTTT. This codes for CASSPANTGELFF. The chain uses TRBV5-4 and TRBJ2-2; D not certain. V was pared by 4 bases and J by 0 bases, with 4 bases between. CDR1 is SGHNT, CDR2 YYREEE, per germline (reference sequence). This CDR3 spans 13 amino acids.

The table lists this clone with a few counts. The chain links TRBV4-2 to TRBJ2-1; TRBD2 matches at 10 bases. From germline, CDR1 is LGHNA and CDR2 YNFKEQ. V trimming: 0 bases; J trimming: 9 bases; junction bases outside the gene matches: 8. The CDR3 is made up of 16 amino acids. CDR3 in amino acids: CASSQDETSGTPEQFF. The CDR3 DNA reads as TGTGCCAGCAGCCAAGATGAAACTAGCGGGACACCTGAGCAGTTCTTC.

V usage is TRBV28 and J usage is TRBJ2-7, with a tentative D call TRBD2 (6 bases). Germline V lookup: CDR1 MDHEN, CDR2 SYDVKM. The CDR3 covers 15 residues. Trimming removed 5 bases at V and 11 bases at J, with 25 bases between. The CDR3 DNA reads TGTGCCAGCAGTCCAGGCCCGGGACTTACTGTAGGGGAGTACTTC. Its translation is CASSPGPGLTVGEYF.

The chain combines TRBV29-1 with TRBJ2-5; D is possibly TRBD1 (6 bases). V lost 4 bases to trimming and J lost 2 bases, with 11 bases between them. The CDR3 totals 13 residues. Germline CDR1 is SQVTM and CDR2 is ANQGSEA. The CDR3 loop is CSVVRTGQETQYF. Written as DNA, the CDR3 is TGCAGCGTTGTTCGTACAGGGCAAGAGACCCAGTACTTC.

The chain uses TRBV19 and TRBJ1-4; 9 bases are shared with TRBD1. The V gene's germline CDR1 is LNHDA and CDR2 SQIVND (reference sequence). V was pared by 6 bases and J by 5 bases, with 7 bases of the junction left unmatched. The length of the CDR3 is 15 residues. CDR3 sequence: CASSPGQGINEKLFF. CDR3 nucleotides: TGTGCCAGTAGCCCAGGACAGGGGATCAATGAAAAACTGTTTTTT.

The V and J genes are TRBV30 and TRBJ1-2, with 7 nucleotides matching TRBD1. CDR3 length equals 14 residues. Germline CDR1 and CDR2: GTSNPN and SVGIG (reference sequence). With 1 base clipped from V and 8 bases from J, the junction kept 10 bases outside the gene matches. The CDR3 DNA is TGTGCCTGGAGTGGCAACAGGGGCGGCGGCGGCTACACCTTC. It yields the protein CAWSGNRGGGGYTF.

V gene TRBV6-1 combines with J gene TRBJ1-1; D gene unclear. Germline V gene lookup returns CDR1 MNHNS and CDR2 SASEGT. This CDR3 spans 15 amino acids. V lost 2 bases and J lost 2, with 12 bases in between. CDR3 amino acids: CASSEPGLPNTEAFF. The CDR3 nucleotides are TGTGCCAGCAGTGAACCCGGTCTGCCCAACACTGAAGCTTTCTTT.

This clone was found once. CDR3 in amino acids: CASSSGLAEFYEQYF. The CDR3 bases are TGTGCCAGCAGTTCGGGACTAGCGGAGTTCTACGAGCAGTACTTC. This rearrangement joins TRBV28 to TRBJ2-7; 11 bases fit TRBD2. Unmatched junction bases numbered 5, after V lost 4 bases and J lost 3 bases. The CDR3 totals 15 residues. Germline V gives CDR1 MDHEN, CDR2 SYDVKM.

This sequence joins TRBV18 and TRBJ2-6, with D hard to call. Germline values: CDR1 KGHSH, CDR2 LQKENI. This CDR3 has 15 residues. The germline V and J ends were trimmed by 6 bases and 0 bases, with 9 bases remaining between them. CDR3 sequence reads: CASSSTASGANVLTF. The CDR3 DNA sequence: TGTGCCAGCTCCTCAACAGCCTCTGGGGCCAACGTCCTGACTTTC. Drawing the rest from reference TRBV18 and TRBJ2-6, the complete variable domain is NAGVMQNPRHLVRRRGQEARLRCSPMKGHSHVYWYRQLPEEGLKFMVYLQKENIIDESGMPKERFSAEFPKEGPSILRIQQVVRGDSAAYFCASSSTASGANVLTFGAGSRLTVL.

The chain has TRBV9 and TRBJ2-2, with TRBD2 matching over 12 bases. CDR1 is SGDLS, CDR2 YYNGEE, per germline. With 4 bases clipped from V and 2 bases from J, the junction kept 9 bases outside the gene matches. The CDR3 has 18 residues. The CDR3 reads CASSTGLAGLPNTGELFF. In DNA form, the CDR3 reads TGTGCCAGCAGCACCGGACTAGCGGGACTTCCTAACACCGGGGAGCTGTTTTTT. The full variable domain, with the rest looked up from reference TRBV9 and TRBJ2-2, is DSGVTQTPKHLITATGQRVTLRCSPRSGDLSVYWYQQSLDQGLQFLIQYYNGEERAKGNILERFSAQQFPDLHSELNLSSLELGDSALYFCASSTGLAGLPNTGELFFGEGSRLTVL.

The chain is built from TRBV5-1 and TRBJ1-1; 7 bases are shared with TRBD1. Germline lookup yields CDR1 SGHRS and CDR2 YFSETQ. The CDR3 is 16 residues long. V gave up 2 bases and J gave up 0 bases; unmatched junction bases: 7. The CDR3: CASSFRQGGMNTEAFF. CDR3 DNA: TGCGCCAGCAGCTTTAGACAGGGAGGAATGAACACTGAAGCTTTCTTT.

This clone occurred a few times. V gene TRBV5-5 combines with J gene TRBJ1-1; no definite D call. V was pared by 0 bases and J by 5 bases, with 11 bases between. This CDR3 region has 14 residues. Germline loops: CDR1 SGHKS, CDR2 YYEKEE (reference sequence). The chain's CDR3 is CASSLEIMRTEAFF. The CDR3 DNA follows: TGTGCCAGCAGCTTGGAGATCATGAGGACTGAAGCTTTCTTT.

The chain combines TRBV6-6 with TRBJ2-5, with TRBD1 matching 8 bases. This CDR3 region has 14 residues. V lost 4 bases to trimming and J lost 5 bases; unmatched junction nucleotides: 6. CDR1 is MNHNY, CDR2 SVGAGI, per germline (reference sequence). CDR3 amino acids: CASSLGRGPETQYF. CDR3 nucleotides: TGTGCCAGCAGTTTGGGCAGGGGGCCGGAGACCCAGTACTTC.

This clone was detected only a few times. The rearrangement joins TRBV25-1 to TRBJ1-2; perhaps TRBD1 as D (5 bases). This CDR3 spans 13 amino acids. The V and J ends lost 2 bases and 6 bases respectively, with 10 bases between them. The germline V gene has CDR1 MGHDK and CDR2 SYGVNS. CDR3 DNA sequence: TGTGCCAGCAGTGAACGGGGGTTGGATGGCTACACCTTC. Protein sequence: CASSERGLDGYTF.

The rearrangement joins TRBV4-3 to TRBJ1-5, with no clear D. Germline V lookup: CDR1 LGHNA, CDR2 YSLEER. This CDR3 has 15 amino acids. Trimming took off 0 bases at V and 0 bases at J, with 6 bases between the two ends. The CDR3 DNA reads TGCGCCAGCAGCCAAGACATTTTTAGCAATCAGCCCCAGCATTTT. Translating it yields CASSQDIFSNQPQHF.

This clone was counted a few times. The CDR3 region has the DNA TGCGCCAGCAGCCTAGTTAAAACGCTCTACAATGAGCAGTTCTTC. As protein: CASSLVKTLYNEQFF. The genes are TRBV5-1 and TRBJ2-1; D remains unclear. Trimming took off 4 bases at V and 3 bases at J, with 14 bases between the two ends. The CDR3 covers 15 residues. The germline V gene encodes CDR1 SGHRS and CDR2 YFSETQ.

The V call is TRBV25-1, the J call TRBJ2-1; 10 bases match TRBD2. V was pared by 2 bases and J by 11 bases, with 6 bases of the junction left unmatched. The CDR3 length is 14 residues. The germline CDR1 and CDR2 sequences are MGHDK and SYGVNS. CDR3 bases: TGTGCCAGCAGTGAAATTTTAGCGGGGGGCCAGCAGTTCTTC. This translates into CASSEILAGGQQFF.

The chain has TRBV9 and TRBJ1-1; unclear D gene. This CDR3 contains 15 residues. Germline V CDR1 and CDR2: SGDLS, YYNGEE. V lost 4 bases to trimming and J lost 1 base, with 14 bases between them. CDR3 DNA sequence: TGTGCCAGCAGCATTCGACCCGAGGGGAACACTGAAGCTTTCTTT. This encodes CASSIRPEGNTEAFF.

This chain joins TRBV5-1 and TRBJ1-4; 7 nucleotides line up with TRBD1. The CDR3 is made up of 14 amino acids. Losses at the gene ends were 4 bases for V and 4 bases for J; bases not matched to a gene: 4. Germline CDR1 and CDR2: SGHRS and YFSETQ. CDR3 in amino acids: CASSPRGFNEKLFF. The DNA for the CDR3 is TGCGCCAGCAGCCCCAGGGGGTTTAATGAAAAACTGTTTTTT.

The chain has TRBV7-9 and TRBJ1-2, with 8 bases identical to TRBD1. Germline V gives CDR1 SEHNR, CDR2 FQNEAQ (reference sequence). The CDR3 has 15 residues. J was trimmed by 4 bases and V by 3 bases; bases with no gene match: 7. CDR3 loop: CASSLPTGDFYGYTF. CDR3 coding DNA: TGTGCCAGCAGCTTGCCGACAGGGGATTTCTATGGCTACACCTTC.